The source of this T cell receptor beta chain is a study of tissue T cells after allogeneic stem cell transplantation. Overall study findings and caveats: TCR repertoires tracked anatomic similarity, regardless of disease or transplant status. Only a limited share of tissue TCRs appeared in blood or spleen.

Concerning this clone itself: Its antigen is not identified.

There are 11 residues in the CDR3. Germline V gene sequence: CDR1 DFQATT, CDR2 SNEGSKA (reference sequence). TCRdb's table, derived via immunoSEQ multiplex PCR, lists solely in-frame clones and lacks some. The sample holds tens of thousands of clones; 92% are singletons and the top ten take approximately 3.6%. The sample consisted of blood, taken before transplantation. The chain employs TRBV20-1 and TRBJ1-1, with D possibly TRBD1 on 5 matching bases. This receptor was obtained from a woman aged 40-69 years who later had graft-versus-host disease after an allogeneic stem cell transplant. The CDR3, as DNA: TGCAGAGGGGAAATGAACACTGAAGCTTTCTTT. Translating it yields CRGEMNTEAFF.